These 31 T cell receptor beta chains were sequenced from one sample in a study of T cells after yellow fever vaccination. TCRdb fed the 5' RACE reads into MiXCR, producing one record per CDR3 protein. The data hold 100,000 to 150,000 distinct CDR3 sequences, with 7.4% observed a single time. The source material was CD4+ T cells sorted from PBMCs, sampled 10 to 11 days after the first yellow fever vaccination. These receptors were collected from a man aged 18 to 29 who received the YFV17D yellow fever vaccine.

This clonotype was observed at least ten times. V and J are TRBV7-2 and TRBJ2-1; 7 bases align to TRBD2. The length of the CDR3 is 17 residues. CDR1 and CDR2 (germline): SGHTA, FQGNSA. V was clipped by 0 bases and J by 0 bases; unmatched bases: 5. This chain's CDR3 is CASSLAASGVSYNEQFF. In DNA form, the CDR3 reads TGTGCCAGCAGCTTAGCGGCAAGCGGGGTCTCCTACAATGAGCAGTTCTTC.

Many counts were recorded for this clonotype. Written as DNA, the CDR3 is TGCGCCAGCAGCTTGAGACAGGGGCGAAACACTGAAGCTTTCTTT. Amino acid sequence: CASSLRQGRNTEAFF. V gene TRBV5-1 combines with J gene TRBJ1-1; 8 bases fit TRBD1. Per the germline V gene, CDR1 is SGHRS and CDR2 is YFSETQ. J gave up 2 bases and V 1 base, and 4 bases lay outside the gene matches. CDR3 length: 15 residues.

This clonotype was recorded at least ten times. J is TRBJ1-3 and V is TRBV5-1, with D possibly being TRBD1 (5 bases). Germline V lookup: CDR1 SGHRS, CDR2 YFSETQ. V gave up 0 bases and J gave up 0 bases, with 13 bases separating them. The CDR3 is made up of 17 amino acids. CDR3 loop: CASSLGAGLDSGNTIYF. The CDR3 DNA is TGCGCCAGCAGCTTGGGGGCAGGGCTCGACTCTGGAAACACCATATATTTT.

This clonotype was seen at least ten times. The rearrangement joins TRBV10-3 to TRBJ2-5, with D possibly being TRBD1 (7 bases). V was cut by 0 bases and J by 4 bases, with 18 bases left in between. Germline V lookup: CDR1 ENHRY, CDR2 SYGVKD. The CDR3 runs to 17 residues. The CDR3 here is CAISESRAGGTGETQYF. CDR3 nucleotides: TGTGCCATCAGTGAGTCGAGAGCAGGGGGGACCGGAGAGACCCAGTACTTC.

This clonotype was detected ten times or more. This sequence joins TRBV5-1 and TRBJ2-3, with a weak D call TRBD2 (5 bases). Trimming removed 1 base from V and 4 bases from J, with 16 bases in between. The CDR3 spans 16 residues. Looked up from germline, CDR1 is SGHRS and CDR2 is YFSETQ. The CDR3 region is CASSLKRYPNPDTQYF. Here the CDR3 DNA reads TGCGCCAGCAGCTTGAAGCGGTATCCCAATCCAGATACGCAGTATTTT.

This clonotype was picked up many times. CDR3 sequence: CASTRGGSSYNEQFF. Here the CDR3 DNA reads TGTGCCAGCACCAGAGGGGGGAGCTCCTACAATGAGCAGTTCTTC. J is TRBJ2-1 and V is TRBV9; D could derive from TRBD1 or TRBD2 (6 bases each). V lost 6 bases and J 0 bases, leaving 13 bases between the germline ends. CDR1 is SGDLS and CDR2 is YYNGEE in the germline V gene. The CDR3 is 15 amino acids.

Ten or more counts support this clonotype. V is TRBV19 and J is TRBJ2-7; no clear D gene. This CDR3 is 12 amino acids long. Germline CDR1 and CDR2: LNHDA and SQIVND (reference sequence). V shed 4 bases and J shed 5 bases, with 9 bases lying between them. CDR3 in DNA: TGTGCCAGTAGTAGAGTCAGAAACGAGCAGTACGTC. Its translation: CASSRVRNEQYV.

At least ten counts were recorded for this clonotype. CDR3 region: CASSLGRGEETQYF. In DNA form, the CDR3 reads TGCGCCAGCAGCTTGGGTCGGGGGGAAGAGACCCAGTACTTC. This chain connects TRBV5-1 to TRBJ2-5; 7 bases line up with TRBD2. V was pared by 0 bases and J by 3 bases, with 2 bases of the junction left unmatched. The CDR3 contains 14 residues. CDR1 is SGHRS, CDR2 YFSETQ, per germline.

This clonotype was picked up a small number of times. The genes are TRBV6-2 or TRBV6-3 and TRBJ1-5; D is perhaps TRBD1 (5 bases). The CDR3 contains 15 residues. Germline CDR1 and CDR2: MNHEY and SVGEGT. V gave up 7 bases and J gave up 1 base, with 14 bases separating them. The CDR3 loop is CASTRGGYSNQPQHF. DNA for the CDR3: TGTGCCAGCACCCGCGGGGGGTACAGCAATCAGCCCCAGCATTTT.

The sample holds many counts of this clonotype. The chain recombines TRBV5-1 with TRBJ2-3; 9 bases match TRBD1. The CDR3 is made up of 17 amino acids. Trimming removed 2 bases from V and 2 bases from J; junction bases left unmatched: 9. In germline, CDR1 is SGHRS, CDR2 YFSETQ. CDR3 loop: CASSFGPGTGNTDTQYF. CDR3 in DNA: TGCGCCAGCAGCTTTGGTCCAGGGACAGGGAACACAGATACGCAGTATTTT. Full variable domain (rest looked up from reference TRBV5-1 and TRBJ2-3): KAGVTQTPRYLIKTRGQQVTLSCSPISGHRSVSWYQQTPGQGLQFLFEYFSETQRNKGNFPGRFSGRQFSNSRSEMNVSTLELGDSALYLCASSFGPGTGNTDTQYFGPGTRLTVL.

This clonotype was seen more than once but under ten times. This chain links TRBV5-1 with TRBJ1-2; the D gene is possibly TRBD1 (5 bases). Germline V lookup: CDR1 SGHRS, CDR2 YFSETQ. The CDR3 is 15 amino acids. V was trimmed by 3 bases and J by 7 bases, leaving 19 bases between them. CDR3 nucleotides: TGCGCCAGCAGCTCTGGTCAGGGCGAATTGAGTGGCTACACCTTC. Protein: CASSSGQGELSGYTF.

This clonotype showed up many times. This chain joins TRBV20-1 and TRBJ2-3, with 8 bases identical to TRBD2. This CDR3 contains 14 residues. V trimming: 3 bases; J trimming: 3 bases; junction bases outside the gene matches: 5. Germline CDR1 and CDR2: DFQATT and SNEGSKA (reference sequence). The chain's CDR3 is CSASPGGLTDTQYF. For the CDR3, the DNA is TGCAGTGCTAGTCCGGGGGGGCTTACAGATACGCAGTATTTT.

This clonotype was counted ten times or more. This chain links TRBV20-1 with TRBJ1-4; 11 bases agree with TRBD1. From germline, CDR1 is DFQATT and CDR2 SNEGSKA (reference sequence). This CDR3 is built from 15 residues. The V segment lost 6 bases and the J segment 8 bases; nucleotides outside the gene matches: 11. CDR3 in amino acids: CSAHGQGAGGEKLFF. The CDR3 DNA follows: TGCAGTGCCCACGGACAGGGGGCGGGAGGCGAAAAACTGTTTTTT.

The V call is TRBV6-5, the J call TRBJ2-2; a weak D match, TRBD1 (6 bases). The CDR3 extends over 15 amino acids. Per the germline V gene, CDR1 is MNHEY and CDR2 is SVGAGI. V dropped 2 bases and J dropped 0 bases, with 7 bases sitting between them. Here the CDR3 reads CASSYEGANTGELFF. The DNA of the CDR3 is TGTGCCAGCAGTTACGAGGGGGCGAACACCGGGGAGCTGTTTTTT.

This clonotype was observed a few times. The chain links TRBV18 to TRBJ1-1; possibly TRBD1 for D (6 bases). With 3 bases removed from V and 10 bases from J, the gap between germline ends came to 12 bases. The CDR3 consists of 12 residues. Germline V gene data show CDR1 as KGHSH and CDR2 as LQKENI. The CDR3 region has the DNA TGTGCCAGCTCACCCCAGGGGTTCGCAGCTTTCTTT. Its translation is CASSPQGFAAFF. Drawing the rest from reference TRBV18 and TRBJ1-1, the complete variable domain is NAGVMQNPRHLVRRRGQEARLRCSPMKGHSHVYWYRQLPEEGLKFMVYLQKENIIDESGMPKERFSAEFPKEGPSILRIQQVVRGDSAAYFCASSPQGFAAFFGQGTRLTVV.

This clonotype was counted between two and nine times. The V call is TRBV11-2, the J call TRBJ2-5, with 8 bases aligning to TRBD1. The CDR3 extends over 14 amino acids. Germline trimming cut 1 base from V and 3 bases from J; bases unmatched to any gene: 1. Germline values: CDR1 SGHAT, CDR2 FQNNGV. CDR3 residues: CASSLGTGKETQYF. The CDR3 coding sequence is TGTGCCAGCAGCTTAGGGACAGGGAAAGAGACCCAGTACTTC.

This clonotype was seen many times. The V and J genes are TRBV12-3 or TRBV12-4 and TRBJ2-3; possibly TRBD1 for D (5 bases). Trimming shortened V by 6 bases and J by 2 bases, and 12 bases separated the two germline ends. The length of the CDR3 is 14 residues. CDR3 loop: CASSFGHPTDTQYF. CDR3 in DNA: TGTGCCAGCAGCTTTGGACACCCCACAGATACGCAGTATTTT.

This clonotype was counted many times. The chain employs TRBV4-3 and TRBJ1-4, with D unresolved. From germline, CDR1 is LGHNA and CDR2 YSLEER. Deletions cut 1 base from V and 8 bases from J, with 14 bases between. This CDR3 has 15 residues. The CDR3 DNA is TGCGCCAGCAGCCAAGTCACCCCTGGGAAGGAAAAACTGTTTTTT. Its protein product is CASSQVTPGKEKLFF.

This clonotype was observed many times. This chain connects TRBV4-3 to TRBJ1-4, with a tentative D call TRBD1 (5 bases). Germline V lookup: CDR1 LGHNA, CDR2 YSLEER. This CDR3 contains 18 residues. Trimming stripped 3 bases from V and 0 bases from J, with 17 bases between. CDR3 region: CASSHHSWGRATNEKLFF. The CDR3, as DNA: TGCGCCAGCAGCCATCACTCGTGGGGGAGAGCAACTAATGAAAAACTGTTTTTT.

There are many counts of this clonotype. The chain joins TRBV6-2 or TRBV6-3 to TRBJ2-2, with 7 bases lining up with TRBD1. The CDR3 has 14 amino acids. Germline V gene data show CDR1 as MNHEY and CDR2 as SVGEGT. V was clipped by 6 bases and J by 5 bases; unmatched bases: 6. In DNA form, the CDR3 reads TGTGCCAGCAGCCGACAGGGTATTACCGGGGAGCTGTTTTTT. Its translation is CASSRQGITGELFF.

This clonotype has more than one count but fewer than ten. V and J are TRBV5-5 and TRBJ1-1; D not resolved. The CDR3 runs 14 residues. From germline, CDR1 is SGHKS and CDR2 YYEKEE (reference sequence). V was trimmed by 2 bases and J by 1 base, leaving 9 bases between them. The CDR3 loop is CASSFSPQNTEAFF. CDR3 nucleotide sequence: TGTGCCAGCAGCTTTTCCCCGCAGAACACTGAAGCTTTCTTT.

This clonotype has at least ten counts. The rearrangement uses TRBV4-1 and TRBJ1-3; D might be TRBD1 (6 bases). Trimming took 1 base from V and 2 from J, leaving 12 bases between them. CDR3 length equals 16 residues. Germline V gene data show CDR1 as MGHRA and CDR2 as YSYEKL. CDR3 bases: TGCGCCAGCAGCCAAGTCTTAGGGGGGACTGGAAACACCATATATTTT. The encoded protein is CASSQVLGGTGNTIYF.

This clonotype was recorded at least ten times. This chain joins TRBV9 and TRBJ1-5, with D unclear. The CDR3 spans 15 residues. Trimming pared 0 bases from V and 1 base from J, leaving 8 bases between. CDR1 is SGDLS, CDR2 YYNGEE, per germline. The CDR3 DNA follows: TGTGCCAGCAGCGTAGCTGGAACCAGCAATCAGCCCCAGCATTTT. Translation gives CASSVAGTSNQPQHF.

There are many counts of this clonotype. V gene TRBV7-2 combines with J gene TRBJ2-3; 7 nucleotides match TRBD1. The CDR3 loop spans 15 amino acids. Germline values: CDR1 SGHTA, CDR2 FQGNSA. V shed 8 bases and J 3 bases; nucleotides not matched to a gene: 11. The CDR3 loop reads CASCPGGKLTDTQYF. CDR3 nucleotide sequence: TGTGCCAGCTGCCCAGGGGGAAAGTTAACAGATACGCAGTATTTT. Variable domain in full (rest from reference TRBV7-2 and TRBJ2-3): GAGVSQSPSNKVTEKGKDVELRCDPISGHTALYWYRQSLGQGLEFLIYFQGNSAPDKSGLPSDRFSAERTGGSVSTLTIQRTQQEDSAVYLCASCPGGKLTDTQYFGPGTRLTVL.

This clonotype was seen ten or more times. The chain recombines TRBV20-1 with TRBJ1-6; TRBD1 agrees at 8 bases. Per the germline V gene, CDR1 is DFQATT and CDR2 is SNEGSKA (reference sequence). With V trimmed by 3 bases and J by 9 bases, 10 bases remained unmatched. This CDR3 has 15 residues. CDR3 nucleotide sequence: TGCAGTGCTAGTTCCGAACAGGGGGTCGGTTCACCCCTCCACTTT. Amino acids: CSASSEQGVGSPLHF.

Comment on this clonotype: At one boundary the junction diverges from the germline segment, which might be a read error. This sequence joins TRBV5-1 and TRBJ1-2, with D possibly TRBD1 on 6 matching bases. Germline CDR1 reads SGHRS; CDR2 reads YFSETQ. The CDR3 runs to 13 residues. For the CDR3, the DNA is TGCGCCAGCGGCTTGGGGGCAGGTTCTGGCTACACCTTC. This encodes CASGLGAGSGYTF.

Many counts were recorded for this clonotype. The genes are TRBV19 and TRBJ2-2; D is uncertain. The CDR3 is 16 residues long. Germline V gives CDR1 LNHDA, CDR2 SQIVND (reference sequence). V lost 6 bases, J lost 5 bases, and 19 bases lay in between. CDR3 protein: CASRWGSSASTGELFF. The CDR3 nucleotides are TGTGCCAGTAGGTGGGGATCTTCGGCATCGACCGGGGAGCTGTTTTTT.

This clonotype appeared many times. Here the CDR3 DNA reads TGTGCCAGCAGCCGAGACGACAGTCAGCCCCAGCATTTT. Residues: CASSRDDSQPQHF. The rearrangement links TRBV7-9 to TRBJ1-5; possibly TRBD1 for D (5 bases). The CDR3 totals 13 residues. The ends were cut back, 5 bases at V and 6 bases at J, with 11 bases in the middle. Germline V lookup: CDR1 SEHNR, CDR2 FQNEAQ (reference sequence).

As to this clonotype: A junction boundary mismatches the germline segment, possibly from a read error. This sequence joins TRBV7-9 and TRBJ1-1; the D gene is possibly TRBD1 (5 bases). The CDR3 has 14 amino acids. CDR1 and CDR2 from the germline V gene are SEHNR and FQNEAQ (reference sequence). CDR3 loop: CASRFGGGDTEAFF. The CDR3 DNA reads as TGTGCCAGCCGCTTCGGGGGGGGTGACACTGAAGCTTTCTTT. The full variable domain, its missing parts supplied by reference TRBV7-9 and TRBJ1-1, is DTGVSQNPRHKITKRGQNVTFRCDPISEHNRLYWYRQTLGQGPEFLTYFQNEAQLEKSRLLSDRFSAERPKGSFSTLEIQRTEQGDSAMYLCASRFGGGDTEAFFGQGTRLTVV.

Ten or more counts support this clonotype. This sequence joins TRBV16 and TRBJ1-6; 10 positions match TRBD1. The V and J ends lost 2 bases and 10 bases, in that order; junction bases with no gene match: 5. CDR1 KGHSY and CDR2 FQNENV come from the germline V gene. The CDR3 consists of 15 residues. CDR3 bases: TGTGCCAGCAGCCAAGGGACAGGGGTCCTATCACCCCTCCACTTT. This sequence encodes CASSQGTGVLSPLHF.

V gene TRBV7-3 combines with J gene TRBJ1-6, with unresolved D. The V and J ends lost 5 bases and 10 bases respectively, with 12 bases between them. Germline V gives CDR1 SGHTA, CDR2 FQGTGA. The CDR3 sequence is 13 residues long. The CDR3 coding sequence is TGTGCCAGCAGCCCCGGGTTAACGTCACCCCTCCACTTT. It encodes CASSPGLTSPLHF.